One T cell receptor beta chain is described in this entry. The data originate from a study of T cells expressing NK-cell markers. TCRdb re-called the 5' RACE reads and shows each CDR3 protein once, DNA omitted. This sample contains about 390,000 distinct CDR3 sequences. Sequencing was performed on blood T cells: a sorted CD56 or NKG2C T cell subset, CD4+ or CD8+ T cells, or bulk PBMC T cells (not recorded which). The sequence derives from a woman in her fifties or sixties in good health.

The CDR3: CSASHRNLGETQYF. The chain joins TRBV20-1 to TRBJ2-5. This CDR3 is 14 amino acids long. CDR1 is DFQATT and CDR2 is SNEGSKA in the germline V gene (reference sequence).